This T cell receptor beta chain was captured by sequencing in a study of shared clonotypes between healthy human individuals. Here immunoSEQ multiplex PCR was the method, and the copy in TCRdb shows in-frame clones only, minus some. Here the sample spans around 980,000 clones, 75% to 85% being singletons. Germline CDR1 MDHEN, CDR2 SYDVKM. The V segment lost 5 bases and the J segment 1 base; nucleotides outside the gene matches: 5. The CDR3 has 15 residues. The sequenced sample was memory CD4+ T cells from PBMCs. Described subset: CD45RA-negative fraction. The sequence was collected from a young man in good health. Some clones in this sample may be carry-over from other donors' samples. The chain employs TRBV28 and TRBJ2-1; 7 nucleotides line up with TRBD2. In DNA form, the CDR3 reads TGTGCCAGCAGTCCCCTCGGGGGGTCCTACAATGAGCAGTTCTTC. Translating it yields CASSPLGGSYNEQFF.